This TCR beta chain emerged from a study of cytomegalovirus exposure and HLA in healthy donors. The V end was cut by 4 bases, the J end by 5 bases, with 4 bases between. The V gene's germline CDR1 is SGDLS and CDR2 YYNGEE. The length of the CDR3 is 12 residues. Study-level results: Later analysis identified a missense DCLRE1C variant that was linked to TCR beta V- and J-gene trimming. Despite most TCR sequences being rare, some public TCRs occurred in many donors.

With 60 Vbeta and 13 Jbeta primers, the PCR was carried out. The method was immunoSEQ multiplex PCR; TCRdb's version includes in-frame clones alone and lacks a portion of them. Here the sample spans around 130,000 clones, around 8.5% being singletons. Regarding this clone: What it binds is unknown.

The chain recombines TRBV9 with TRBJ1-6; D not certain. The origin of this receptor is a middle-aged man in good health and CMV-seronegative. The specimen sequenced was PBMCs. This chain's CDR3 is CASSTDNSPLHF. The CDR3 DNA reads TGTGCCAGCAGCACAGATAATTCACCCCTCCACTTT. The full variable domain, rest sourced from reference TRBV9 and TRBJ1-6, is DSGVTQTPKHLITATGQRVTLRCSPRSGDLSVYWYQQSLDQGLQFLIQYYNGEERAKGNILERFSAQQFPDLHSELNLSSLELGDSALYFCASSTDNSPLHFGNGTRLTVT.